This TCR beta chain was sequenced in a study of cytotoxic CD8 clonotypes in ibrutinib-treated CLL. Study-wide context: The patients, about a dozen relapsed/refractory and fewer than 16 treatment-naive, included about 18 who were IGHV unmutated. Overall, some 25 responses were partial and 2 complete; following median roughly 62 months, roughly 15 patients stayed remitted and about 12 progressed.

The assay was immunoSEQ multiplex PCR, and TCRdb's table has in-frame clones only and misses some. Of 140,000 or so clones in the sample, over 60% were seen once. V gave up 1 base and J gave up 0 bases, with 5 bases separating them. The V gene's germline CDR1 is LNHDA and CDR2 SQIVND (reference sequence). The CDR3 loop spans 14 amino acids. The sequence came from a human donor with chronic lymphocytic leukemia. This chain uses TRBV19 with TRBJ2-3; unclear D gene. Sequenced here: PBMCs, sampled after 12 months of ibrutinib treatment. CDR3 amino acids: CASSIAHSTDTQYF. CDR3 DNA sequence: TGTGCCAGTAGTATAGCGCACAGCACAGATACGCAGTATTTT.